The source of this T cell receptor beta chain is a study of T cells after somatic rescue of genetic block. This clone was observed a single time. CDR1 is LNHDA and CDR2 is SQIVND in the germline V gene (reference sequence). Trimming took 3 bases from V and 2 from J, leaving 8 bases between them. The length of the CDR3 is 14 residues. Method: immunoSEQ multiplex PCR; TCRdb's copy keeps in-frame clones and lacks some. The table has roughly 65,000 clones, 85% to 95% seen once. The sequence was collected from a man aged 35 to 55. This rearrangement joins TRBV19 to TRBJ2-1; D perhaps matches TRBD1 (7 bases). What was sequenced was peripheral blood mononuclear cells (PBMCs). The CDR3 sequence is CASSIRGAYNEQFF. CDR3 nucleotide sequence: TGTGCCAGTAGTATCAGGGGGGCCTACAATGAGCAGTTCTTC.